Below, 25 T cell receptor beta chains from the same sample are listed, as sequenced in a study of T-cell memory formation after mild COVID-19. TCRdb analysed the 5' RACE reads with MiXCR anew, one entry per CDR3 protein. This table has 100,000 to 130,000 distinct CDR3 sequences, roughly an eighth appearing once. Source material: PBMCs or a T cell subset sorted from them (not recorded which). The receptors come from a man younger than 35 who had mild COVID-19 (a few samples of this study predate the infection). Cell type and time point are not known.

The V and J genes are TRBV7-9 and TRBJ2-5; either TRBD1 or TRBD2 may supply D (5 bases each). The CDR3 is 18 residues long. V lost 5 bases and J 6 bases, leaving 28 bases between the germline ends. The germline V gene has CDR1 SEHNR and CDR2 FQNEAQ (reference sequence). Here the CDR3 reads CASSPQGRGPEDRKTQYF. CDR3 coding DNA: TGTGCCAGCAGCCCCCAGGGCCGGGGACCTGAGGACCGGAAGACCCAGTACTTC. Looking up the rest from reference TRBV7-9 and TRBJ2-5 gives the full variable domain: DTGVSQNPRHKITKRGQNVTFRCDPISEHNRLYWYRQTLGQGPEFLTYFQNEAQLEKSRLLSDRFSAERPKGSFSTLEIQRTEQGDSAMYLCASSPQGRGPEDRKTQYFGPGTRLLVL.

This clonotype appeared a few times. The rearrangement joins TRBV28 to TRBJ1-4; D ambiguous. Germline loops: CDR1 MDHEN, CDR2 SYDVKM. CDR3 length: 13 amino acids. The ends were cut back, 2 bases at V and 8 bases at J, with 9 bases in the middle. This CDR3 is CASSLMGREKLFF. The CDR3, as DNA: TGTGCCAGCAGTTTAATGGGGAGGGAAAAACTGTTTTTT.

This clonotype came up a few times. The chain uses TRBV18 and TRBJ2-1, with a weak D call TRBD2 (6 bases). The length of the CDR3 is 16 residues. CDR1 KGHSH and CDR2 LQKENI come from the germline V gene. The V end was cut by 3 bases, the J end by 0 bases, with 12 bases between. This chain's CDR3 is CASSPSGGSSYNEQFF. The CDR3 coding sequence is TGTGCCAGCTCACCGAGTGGGGGGAGCTCCTACAATGAGCAGTTCTTC.

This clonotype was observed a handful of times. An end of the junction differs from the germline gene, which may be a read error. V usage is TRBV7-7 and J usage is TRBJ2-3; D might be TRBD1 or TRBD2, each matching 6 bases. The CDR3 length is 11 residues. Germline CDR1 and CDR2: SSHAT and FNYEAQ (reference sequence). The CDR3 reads CASSFRGAEYF. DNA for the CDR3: TGTGCTAGCAGCTTTAGGGGGGCAGAGTATTTT.

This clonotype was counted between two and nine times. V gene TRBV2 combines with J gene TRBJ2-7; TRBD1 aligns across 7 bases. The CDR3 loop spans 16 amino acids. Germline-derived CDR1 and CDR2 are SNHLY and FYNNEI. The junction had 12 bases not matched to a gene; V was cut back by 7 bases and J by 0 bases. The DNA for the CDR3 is TGTGCCAGCACCTCCGAGGGTTGGGACAGCTCCTACGAGCAGTACGTC. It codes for CASTSEGWDSSYEQYV.

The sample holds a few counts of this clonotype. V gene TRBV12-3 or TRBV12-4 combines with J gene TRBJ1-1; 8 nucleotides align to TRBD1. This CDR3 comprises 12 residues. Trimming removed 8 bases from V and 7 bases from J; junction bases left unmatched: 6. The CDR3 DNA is TGTGCCAGCCTCAGGGGGACAGGTGAAGCTTTCTTT. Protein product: CASLRGTGEAFF.

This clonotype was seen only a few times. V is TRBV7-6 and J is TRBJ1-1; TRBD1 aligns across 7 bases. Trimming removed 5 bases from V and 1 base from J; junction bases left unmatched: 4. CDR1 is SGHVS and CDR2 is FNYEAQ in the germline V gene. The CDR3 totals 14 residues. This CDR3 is CASSPRQGNTEAFF. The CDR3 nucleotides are TGTGCCAGCAGCCCAAGACAGGGGAACACTGAAGCTTTCTTT.

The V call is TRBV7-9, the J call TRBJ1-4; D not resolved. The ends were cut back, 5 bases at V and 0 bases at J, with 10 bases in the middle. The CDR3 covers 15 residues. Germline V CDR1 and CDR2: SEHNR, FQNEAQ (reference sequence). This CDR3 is CASSPGEATNEKLFF. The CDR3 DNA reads TGTGCCAGCAGCCCGGGCGAGGCAACTAATGAAAAACTGTTTTTT.

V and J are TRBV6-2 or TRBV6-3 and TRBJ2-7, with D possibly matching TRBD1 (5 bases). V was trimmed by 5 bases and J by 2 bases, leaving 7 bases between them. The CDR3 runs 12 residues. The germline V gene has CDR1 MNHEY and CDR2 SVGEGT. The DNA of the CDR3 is TGTGCCAGCAGTCCGGACACCTACGAGCAGTACGTC. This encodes CASSPDTYEQYV.

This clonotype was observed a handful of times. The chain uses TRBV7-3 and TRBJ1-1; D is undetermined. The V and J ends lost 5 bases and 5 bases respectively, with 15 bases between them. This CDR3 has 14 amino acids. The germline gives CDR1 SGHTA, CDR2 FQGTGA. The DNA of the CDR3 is TGTGCCAGCAGCCTTGGGCGGCGGGGTACTGAAGCTTTCTTT. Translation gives CASSLGRRGTEAFF.

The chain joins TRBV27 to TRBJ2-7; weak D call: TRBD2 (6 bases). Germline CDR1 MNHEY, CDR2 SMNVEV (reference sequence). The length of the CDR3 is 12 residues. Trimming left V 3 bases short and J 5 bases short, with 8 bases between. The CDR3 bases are TGTGCCAGCAGTTTCCCGGGAGACGAGCAGTACTTC. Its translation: CASSFPGDEQYF.

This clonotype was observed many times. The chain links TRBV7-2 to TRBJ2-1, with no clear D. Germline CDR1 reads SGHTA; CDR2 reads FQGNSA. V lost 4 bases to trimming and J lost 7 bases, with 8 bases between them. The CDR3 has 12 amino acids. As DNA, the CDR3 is TGTGCCAGCAGCTCTCCTCGGAATGAGCAGTTCTTC. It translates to CASSSPRNEQFF.

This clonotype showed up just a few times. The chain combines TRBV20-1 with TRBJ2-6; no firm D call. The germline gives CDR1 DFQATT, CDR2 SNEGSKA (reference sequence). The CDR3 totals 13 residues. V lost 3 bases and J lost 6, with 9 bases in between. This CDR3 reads CSAREYAANVLTF. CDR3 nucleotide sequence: TGCAGTGCTAGGGAGTATGCGGCCAACGTCCTGACTTTC.

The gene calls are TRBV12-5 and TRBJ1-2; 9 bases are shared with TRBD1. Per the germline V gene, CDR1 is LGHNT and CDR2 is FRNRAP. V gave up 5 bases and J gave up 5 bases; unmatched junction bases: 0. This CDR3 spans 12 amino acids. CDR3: CASGDRGYGYTF. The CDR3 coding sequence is TGTGCTAGTGGTGACAGGGGGTATGGCTACACCTTC.

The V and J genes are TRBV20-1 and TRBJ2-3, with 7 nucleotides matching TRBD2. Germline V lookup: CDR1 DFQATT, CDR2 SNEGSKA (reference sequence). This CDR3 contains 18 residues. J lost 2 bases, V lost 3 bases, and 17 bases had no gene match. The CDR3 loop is CSASQGIRGTIVTDTQYF. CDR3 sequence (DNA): TGCAGTGCTAGCCAGGGAATTCGCGGGACTATCGTCACAGATACGCAGTATTTT.

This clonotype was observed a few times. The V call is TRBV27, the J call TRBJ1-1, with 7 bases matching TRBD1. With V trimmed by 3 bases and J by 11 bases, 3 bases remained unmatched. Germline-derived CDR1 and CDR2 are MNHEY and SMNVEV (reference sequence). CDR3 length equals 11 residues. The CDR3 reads CASSLGTAAFF. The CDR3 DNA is TGTGCCAGCAGTTTGGGGACAGCGGCTTTCTTT.

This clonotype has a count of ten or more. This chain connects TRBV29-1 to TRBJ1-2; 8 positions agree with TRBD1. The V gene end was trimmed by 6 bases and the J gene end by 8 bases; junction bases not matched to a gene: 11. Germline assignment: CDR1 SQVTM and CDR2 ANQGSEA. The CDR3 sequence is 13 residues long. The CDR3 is CSVRTGTYVGYTF. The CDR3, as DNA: TGCAGCGTGCGGACAGGGACGTATGTAGGCTACACCTTC.

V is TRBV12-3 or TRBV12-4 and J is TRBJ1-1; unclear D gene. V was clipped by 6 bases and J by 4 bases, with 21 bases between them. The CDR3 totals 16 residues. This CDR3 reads CASRPYVTSRGTEAFF. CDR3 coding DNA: TGTGCCAGCAGGCCTTATGTCACGAGTCGGGGCACTGAAGCTTTCTTT.

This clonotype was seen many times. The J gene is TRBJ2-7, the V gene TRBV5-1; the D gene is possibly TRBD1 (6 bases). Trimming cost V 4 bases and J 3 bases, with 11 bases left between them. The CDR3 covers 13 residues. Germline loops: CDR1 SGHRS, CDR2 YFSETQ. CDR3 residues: CASSRGHDYEQYF. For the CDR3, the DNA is TGCGCCAGCAGCCGGGGACACGACTACGAGCAGTACTTC.

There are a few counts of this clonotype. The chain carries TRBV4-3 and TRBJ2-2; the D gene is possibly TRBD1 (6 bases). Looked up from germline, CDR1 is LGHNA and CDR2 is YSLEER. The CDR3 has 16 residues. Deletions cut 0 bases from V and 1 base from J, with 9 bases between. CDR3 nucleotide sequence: TGCGCCAGCAGCCAAGAAGCCAGGGGGAACACCGGGGAGCTGTTTTTT. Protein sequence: CASSQEARGNTGELFF.

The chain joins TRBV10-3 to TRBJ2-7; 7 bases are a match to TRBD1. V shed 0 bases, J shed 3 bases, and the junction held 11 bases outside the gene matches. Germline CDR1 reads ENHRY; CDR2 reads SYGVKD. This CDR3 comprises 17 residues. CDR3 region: CAISESMVDREFYEQYF. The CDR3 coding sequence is TGTGCCATCAGTGAGTCGATGGTAGACAGGGAGTTCTACGAGCAGTACTTC.

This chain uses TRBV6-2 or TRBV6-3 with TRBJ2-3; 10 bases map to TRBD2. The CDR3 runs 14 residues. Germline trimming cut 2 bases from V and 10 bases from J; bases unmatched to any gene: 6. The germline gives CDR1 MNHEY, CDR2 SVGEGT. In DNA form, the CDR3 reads TGTGCCAGCAGTTACGTTTCTAGCGGGGGCCCGCAGTATTTT. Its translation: CASSYVSSGGPQYF.

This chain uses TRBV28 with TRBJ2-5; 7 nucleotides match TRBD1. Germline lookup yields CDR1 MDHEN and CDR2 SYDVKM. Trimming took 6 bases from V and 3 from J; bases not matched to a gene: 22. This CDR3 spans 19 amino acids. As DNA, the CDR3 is TGTGCCAGCAGCGTACTTTTACGGAACTCGGGACAGACAGAAGAGACCCAGTACTTC. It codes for CASSVLLRNSGQTEETQYF. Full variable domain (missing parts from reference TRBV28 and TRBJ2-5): DVKVTQSSRYLVKRTGEKVFLECVQDMDHENMFWYRQDPGLGLRLIYFSYDVKMKEKGDIPEGYSVSREKKERFSLILESASTNQTSMYLCASSVLLRNSGQTEETQYFGPGTRLLVL.

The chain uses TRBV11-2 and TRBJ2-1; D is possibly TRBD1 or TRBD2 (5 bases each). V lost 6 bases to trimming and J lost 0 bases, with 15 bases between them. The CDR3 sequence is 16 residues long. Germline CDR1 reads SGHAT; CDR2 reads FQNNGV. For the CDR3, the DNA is TGTGCCAGCAGTCTTACGCCAGGGACCTCCTACAATGAGCAGTTCTTC. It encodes CASSLTPGTSYNEQFF.

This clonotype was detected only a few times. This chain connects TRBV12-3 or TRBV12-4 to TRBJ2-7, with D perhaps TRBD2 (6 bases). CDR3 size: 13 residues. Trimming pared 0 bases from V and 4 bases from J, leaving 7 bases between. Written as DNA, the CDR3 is TGTGCCAGCAGTTTAGCGGGGGGTTACGAGCAGTACTTC. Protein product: CASSLAGGYEQYF.